Each of the 18 T cell receptor beta chains below was sequenced from the same sample in a study of CD8 T cells in ankylosing spondylitis. Their antigen targets remain unknown. In TCRdb, the 5' RACE reads were re-called with MiXCR into one record per CDR3 protein. Here the sample spans over 400,000 distinct CDR3 sequences, 26% being singletons. Findings and caveats of the study: A motif of 7 or 8 highly homologous TCR beta variants was seen as apparently characteristic of ankylosing spondylitis blood.

Sequencing was done on a sample of blood, either unsorted or a sorted T cell fraction (not recorded which). The receptors shown here come from a male donor with ankylosing spondylitis.

The genes are TRBV5-1 and TRBJ2-2; D is perhaps TRBD1 or TRBD2 (5 bases each). The germline V gene has CDR1 SGHRS and CDR2 YFSETQ. The CDR3 spans 16 residues. Trimming shortened V by 1 base and J by 4 bases, and 14 bases separated the two germline ends. As DNA, the CDR3 is TGCGCCAGCAGCTTGAGTGCAGGGAGAGTCACCGGGGAGCTGTTTTTT. Encoded protein: CASSLSAGRVTGELFF.

This chain links TRBV2 with TRBJ2-3; TRBD1 might be the D (5 bases). Deletions cut 6 bases from V and 1 base from J, with 14 bases between. CDR3 length: 15 amino acids. Germline V gene sequence: CDR1 SNHLY, CDR2 FYNNEI. CDR3 nucleotides: TGTGCCAGCAGCAGAGCTGGGGCAGGCACAGATACGCAGTATTTT. Protein sequence: CASSRAGAGTDTQYF.

This clonotype was counted a few times. V and J are TRBV5-1 and TRBJ2-7, with 10 positions matching TRBD1. With 3 bases clipped from V and 7 bases from J, the junction kept 7 bases outside the gene matches. The CDR3 extends over 14 amino acids. The germline V gene has CDR1 SGHRS and CDR2 YFSETQ. CDR3 sequence: CASSSGQGSREQYF. The CDR3 DNA is TGCGCCAGCAGCTCGGGACAGGGGAGCCGGGAGCAGTACTTC. Variable domain in full (rest from reference TRBV5-1 and TRBJ2-7): KAGVTQTPRYLIKTRGQQVTLSCSPISGHRSVSWYQQTPGQGLQFLFEYFSETQRNKGNFPGRFSGRQFSNSRSEMNVSTLELGDSALYLCASSSGQGSREQYFGPGTRLTVT.

This clonotype was seen a handful of times. V is TRBV5-1 and J is TRBJ2-1; 9 nucleotides line up with TRBD1. The length of the CDR3 is 16 residues. Germline trimming cut 4 bases from V and 8 bases from J; bases unmatched to any gene: 13. Germline CDR1 is SGHRS and CDR2 is YFSETQ. The CDR3 reads CASSQNPGQGNHEQFF. The CDR3, as DNA: TGCGCCAGCAGCCAAAACCCCGGACAGGGGAATCATGAGCAGTTCTTC.

The rearrangement uses TRBV10-3 and TRBJ1-1, with D possibly being TRBD1 (6 bases). V was shortened by 5 bases and J by 3 bases, with 16 bases between the two germline ends. Germline CDR1 and CDR2: ENHRY and SYGVKD. The CDR3 has 15 residues. The CDR3 nucleotides are TGTGCCATCAGTAGGGGGGCGTCGGACCACACTGAAGCTTTCTTT. Translation gives CAISRGASDHTEAFF.

This sequence joins TRBV3-1 and TRBJ2-3; D possibly matches TRBD1 or TRBD2 (5 bases each). V dropped 4 bases and J dropped 4 bases, with 12 bases sitting between them. Germline V CDR1 and CDR2: LGHDT, YNNKEL (reference sequence). The CDR3 has 14 residues. The CDR3 region has the DNA TGTGCCAGCAGCCGGTTTCGGGACGCAGATACGCAGTATTTT. Translated, it gives CASSRFRDADTQYF.

This chain uses TRBV20-1 with TRBJ1-1; 7 bases are shared with TRBD1. J was trimmed by 5 bases and V by 5 bases; bases with no gene match: 5. In germline, CDR1 is DFQATT, CDR2 SNEGSKA (reference sequence). This CDR3 has 12 residues. CDR3 loop: CSAEDRATEAFF. The CDR3 bases are TGCAGTGCTGAAGACAGGGCAACTGAAGCTTTCTTT.

The V and J genes are TRBV12-3 or TRBV12-4 and TRBJ1-5; D is possibly TRBD1 (6 bases). The CDR3 extends over 14 amino acids. V was cut by 6 bases and J by 7 bases, with 16 bases left in between. CDR3 region: CASSRTGRGQPQHF. CDR3 DNA sequence: TGTGCCAGCAGCCGCACAGGGAGAGGACAGCCCCAGCATTTT.

This clonotype was seen a handful of times. V is TRBV28 and J is TRBJ1-2, with 8 nucleotides matching TRBD1. Germline V CDR1 and CDR2: MDHEN, SYDVKM. The CDR3 extends over 14 amino acids. V lost 5 bases and J lost 4; bases outside the gene matches: 6. CDR3 region: CASSPTGVAYGYTF. CDR3 sequence (DNA): TGTGCCAGCAGTCCGACAGGGGTTGCCTATGGCTACACCTTC.

J is TRBJ2-3 and V is TRBV6-1; D uncertain. V lost 7 bases, J lost 1 base, and 9 bases lay in between. This CDR3 is 13 amino acids long. CDR1 MNHNS and CDR2 SASEGT come from the germline V gene. This CDR3 reads CASNFQGTDTQYF. CDR3 DNA: TGTGCCAGCAACTTTCAGGGCACAGATACGCAGTATTTT.

The rearrangement uses TRBV9 and TRBJ2-2; the match to TRBD2 covers 9 bases. The CDR3 length is 13 residues. V shed 9 bases and J 4 bases; nucleotides not matched to a gene: 4. Germline V CDR1 and CDR2: SGDLS, YYNGEE. CDR3 DNA sequence: TGTGCCACCGGACTAGCGAGCACCGGGGAGCTGTTTTTT. Its translation: CATGLASTGELFF.

In its sample, this clonotype was seen a few times. The chain joins TRBV29-1 to TRBJ1-4; D gene unclear. The CDR3 is 11 amino acids. Germline CDR1 is SQVTM and CDR2 is ANQGSEA. With 6 bases removed from V and 5 bases from J, the gap between germline ends came to 7 bases. The CDR3 loop is CSVGRNEKLFF. The CDR3 DNA sequence: TGCAGCGTAGGACGGAATGAAAAACTGTTTTTT.

The chain uses TRBV12-3 or TRBV12-4 and TRBJ2-6; the D gene is possibly TRBD2 (5 bases). V lost 3 bases, J lost 4 bases, and 10 bases lay in between. The CDR3 length is 15 residues. The CDR3 sequence: CASSFSSRGANVLTF. DNA of the CDR3: TGTGCCAGCAGTTTTTCTAGCAGAGGGGCCAACGTCCTGACTTTC.

This clonotype came up a few times. This chain links TRBV11-2 with TRBJ2-1, with 9 bases aligning to TRBD2. The CDR3 is 14 amino acids. J gave up 8 bases and V 2 bases, and 4 bases lay outside the gene matches. Germline lookup yields CDR1 SGHAT and CDR2 FQNNGV. The CDR3 sequence is CASSLPLAGYEQFF. In nucleotides, the CDR3 is TGTGCCAGCAGCTTACCCCTAGCGGGATATGAGCAGTTCTTC.

This clonotype was counted many times. The chain combines TRBV7-9 with TRBJ2-2; weak D call: TRBD2 (6 bases). The CDR3 has 15 residues. V lost 1 base and J lost 4, with 10 bases in between. Germline V gene lookup returns CDR1 SEHNR and CDR2 FQNEAQ (reference sequence). CDR3 bases: TGTGCCAGCAGCTTAGTCGGGACTGTCACCGGGGAGCTGTTTTTT. Protein product: CASSLVGTVTGELFF.

The chain uses TRBV20-1 and TRBJ2-5; 11 bases fit TRBD1. CDR1 is DFQATT and CDR2 is SNEGSKA in the germline V gene (reference sequence). This CDR3 is built from 16 residues. V lost 3 bases to trimming and J lost 0 bases; unmatched junction nucleotides: 6. The CDR3 protein is CSASGTGGDNQETQYF. The CDR3 region has the DNA TGCAGTGCTAGTGGGACAGGGGGTGATAACCAAGAGACCCAGTACTTC.

The sample holds many counts of this clonotype. The rearrangement joins TRBV5-1 to TRBJ2-2, with 9 bases matching TRBD2. Germline values: CDR1 SGHRS, CDR2 YFSETQ. The J segment lost 0 bases and the V segment lost 6 bases, leaving 3 bases of the junction unmatched. The CDR3 loop spans 15 amino acids. The CDR3 sequence: CASTLAGPNTGELFF. Here the CDR3 DNA reads TGCGCCAGCACTCTAGCGGGACCGAACACCGGGGAGCTGTTTTTT.

The genes are TRBV12-3 or TRBV12-4 and TRBJ1-5, with D perhaps matching TRBD1 (5 bases). The length of the CDR3 is 14 residues. V was clipped by 5 bases and J by 4 bases, with 12 bases between them. The CDR3 sequence is CASSPDSQNQPQHF. DNA for the CDR3: TGTGCCAGCAGTCCCGACAGCCAGAATCAGCCCCAGCATTTT.